The source of this T cell receptor (beta chain) is a study of T-cell reconstitution after alpha-beta-depleted transplantation in children. Unique molecular identifiers were used to barcode this TCRbeta library. TCRdb independently ran MiXCR on the PCR reads; one entry per CDR3 protein. The top ten clones hold 0.85% to 1.3% of a sample with 600,000 to 700,000 distinct CDR3 sequences, roughly 15% of them seen once. Trimming shortened V by 3 bases and J by 1 base, and 7 bases separated the two germline ends. The length of the CDR3 is 14 residues. This clonotype was observed at least ten times. The sequence was collected from a human donor who donated a stem cell graft to a child with acute myeloid leukemia. The chain couples TRBV12-3 or TRBV12-4 to TRBJ1-3; no reliable D call. The specimen was PBMCs from the stem cell graft donor, collected from the stem cell graft. DNA for the CDR3: TGTGCCAGCAGTTTTACGGGGTCTGGAAACACCATATATTTT. Translated, it gives CASSFTGSGNTIYF.